This T cell receptor (beta chain) appears in the sequencing data of a study of CD8 T cells in ankylosing spondylitis. Notes on the study in general: Disease-linked clones bore a CD8+ phenotype, appearing relatively rarely in peripheral blood.

Many counts were recorded for this clonotype. Its antigen is not identified. One entry per CDR3 protein, called by TCRdb with MiXCR from the 5' RACE reads. The sample has approximately 92,000 distinct CDR3 sequences, approximately 9% seen once. The TCR comes from a male donor with ankylosing spondylitis or in good health (not recorded which). The specimen was blood, either unsorted or a sorted T cell fraction (not recorded which).

The CDR3 is CASTQSGLANTGELFF. The CDR3 DNA reads as TGTGCCAGCACCCAATCGGGACTTGCGAACACCGGGGAGCTGTTTTTT. The V and J genes are TRBV28 and TRBJ2-2, with D possibly matching TRBD2 (6 bases). Germline-derived CDR1 and CDR2 are MDHEN and SYDVKM. Deletions cut 7 bases from V and 0 bases from J, with 15 bases between. This CDR3 region has 16 residues.